A selection of T cell receptor beta chains follows, all from one sample in a study of blood T cell repertoires in COVID-19. Sequencing used immunoSEQ multiplex PCR; TCRdb keeps in-frame clones, though not all of them. The data show 45,000 or so clones, around 80% seen once. Sequenced sample: peripheral blood. These receptors originate from a man older than 75 in a cohort sampled during active COVID-19. Each CDR3 is given with its conserved first and last residue. Each record gives: D gene, V gene, CDR3 protein. D genes are given only for firm matches.

d_call: .
v_call: TRBV7-2
cdr3_aa: CASSSNSGVTEAFF

d_call: TRBD2
v_call: TRBV11-2
cdr3_aa: CASSLGVAGGARGETQYF

d_call: .
v_call: TRBV3-1/TRBV3-2
cdr3_aa: CASSQVHPYNSGNSPLHF

d_call: TRBD2
v_call: TRBV20-1
cdr3_aa: CSASTSGRAGNYEQYF

d_call: TRBD1
v_call: TRBV24-1
cdr3_aa: CATSDPGTGGNEQFF

d_call: .
v_call: TRBV5-1
cdr3_aa: CASRVQENTEAFF

d_call: TRBD2
v_call: TRBV6-5
cdr3_aa: CASSTGRTSAYEQYF

d_call: .
v_call: TRBV10-3
cdr3_aa: CAISERPPGVGNTIYF

d_call: TRBD1
v_call: TRBV6-5
cdr3_aa: CASSPPDRATYEQYF

d_call: .
v_call: TRBV27
cdr3_aa: CASSLKSRALVNTEAFF

d_call: TRBD1
v_call: TRBV6-2/TRBV6-3
cdr3_aa: CASSDSQGVTSGNTIYF

d_call: TRBD1
v_call: TRBV4-1
cdr3_aa: CASSRALSETGNNYGYTF

d_call: .
v_call: TRBV5-5
cdr3_aa: CASSPGPGNYEQYF

d_call: TRBD1
v_call: TRBV28
cdr3_aa: CASSLNVGTGMNTEAFF

d_call: .
v_call: TRBV6-6
cdr3_aa: CASSYPGGGETQYF

d_call: .
v_call: TRBV19
cdr3_aa: CASSILGAGFGSMNTEAFF

d_call: TRBD2
v_call: TRBV11-1
cdr3_aa: CASMSGGLITGELFF

d_call: TRBD2
v_call: TRBV2
cdr3_aa: CASSVSSGGIQYF

d_call: TRBD2
v_call: TRBV5-1
cdr3_aa: CASSLTSGVSTDTQYF

d_call: .
v_call: TRBV30
cdr3_aa: CAWKSGQGGTGELFF

d_call: .
v_call: TRBV7-2
cdr3_aa: CASSLEQGNNQPQHF

d_call: .
v_call: TRBV5-5
cdr3_aa: CASSFSSYEQYF

d_call: .
v_call: TRBV4-3
cdr3_aa: CASSQGGGSTDTQYF

d_call: .
v_call: TRBV5-1
cdr3_aa: CASRKTGSMGTGELFF

d_call: TRBD2
v_call: TRBV18
cdr3_aa: CASSQSGSFLYEQYF

d_call: .
v_call: TRBV5-4
cdr3_aa: CATADISGANVLTF

d_call: .
v_call: TRBV24-1
cdr3_aa: CATSEPSGVEETQYF

d_call: TRBD1
v_call: TRBV7-8
cdr3_aa: CASSYDRGALPTYEQYF

d_call: TRBD1
v_call: TRBV6-5
cdr3_aa: CASSPGISDRGEQYF

d_call: TRBD1
v_call: TRBV6-2/TRBV6-3
cdr3_aa: CASSLIQGRGEQFF

d_call: .
v_call: TRBV11-2
cdr3_aa: CASSLVGSGGETQYF

d_call: .
v_call: TRBV27
cdr3_aa: CASSRDKGHEQYF

d_call: TRBD2
v_call: TRBV13
cdr3_aa: CASSPTGTSGYEQYF

d_call: TRBD1
v_call: TRBV11-2
cdr3_aa: CASSANRGRNTGELFF

d_call: TRBD1
v_call: TRBV11-2
cdr3_aa: CASSLGTGAYNEQFF

d_call: .
v_call: TRBV6-5
cdr3_aa: CASSYLPGPEGAFF

d_call: .
v_call: TRBV19
cdr3_aa: CASMRTAGPYEQYF

d_call: .
v_call: TRBV18
cdr3_aa: CASSPDILNTEAFF

d_call: .
v_call: TRBV15
cdr3_aa: CATSILFGTFNTGELFF

d_call: .
v_call: TRBV2
cdr3_aa: CASKAEDEQFF

d_call: .
v_call: TRBV5-6
cdr3_aa: CASRITRSLEQYF

d_call: TRBD1
v_call: TRBV15
cdr3_aa: CATSRGSTGGTDTQYF

d_call: TRBD2
v_call: TRBV5-4
cdr3_aa: CASSLWGGQETQYF

d_call: .
v_call: TRBV7-6
cdr3_aa: CASSLAPSGPYEQYF

d_call: .
v_call: TRBV28
cdr3_aa: CASSPHNSGANVLTF

d_call: .
v_call: TRBV19
cdr3_aa: CASRRTAEYNQPQHF

d_call: .
v_call: TRBV28
cdr3_aa: CASREGVGGSRKTQYF

d_call: TRBD2
v_call: TRBV27
cdr3_aa: CASMLTSGGRVNTQYF

d_call: .
v_call: TRBV6-5
cdr3_aa: CASRPDSYSNQPQHF